This T cell receptor beta chain is drawn from a study of blood T cell repertoires in COVID-19. The wider study: Italy, Spain and the United States were the sources of the convalescent and acute COVID-19 samples. Nucleic acid was either cDNA or gDNA, and it came from T cells, B-cell-depleted T cells, or PBMCs.

Authors' processing steps: Nucleated cell counts were estimated from reference gene primer amplification. The method was immunoSEQ multiplex PCR; TCRdb's version includes in-frame clones alone and lacks a portion of them. The V and J calls and the clone size are those of that table, but D and trimming were determined from the DNA. The sample contains under 4,500 clones, around 80% of which appear only once. The material sequenced was peripheral blood. The receptor was isolated from a human donor in a cohort sampled during active COVID-19.

This chain's CDR3 is CASSLGPGSRETQYF. As DNA, the CDR3 is TGTGCCAGCAGCTTAGGCCCAGGGTCCAGGGAGACCCAGTACTTC. J is TRBJ2-5 and V is TRBV7-2; D may be TRBD1 (5 bases). The CDR3 consists of 15 residues. The germline V gene encodes CDR1 SGHTA and CDR2 FQGNSA. Trimming took off 1 base at V and 5 bases at J, with 14 bases between the two ends. The complete variable domain, with remaining parts taken from reference TRBV7-2 and TRBJ2-5, reads GAGVSQSPSNKVTEKGKDVELRCDPISGHTALYWYRQSLGQGLEFLIYFQGNSAPDKSGLPSDRFSAERTGGSVSTLTIQRTQQEDSAVYLCASSLGPGSRETQYFGPGTRLLVL.